The TCR beta chain described here comes from a study of cytomegalovirus exposure and HLA in healthy donors. The primer mix had 60 Vbeta and 13 Jbeta primers. As originally analysed: Among the unique TCR beta chains that a later analysis counted, 75 million to 85 million in all, approximately 12 million were shared. Assay: immunoSEQ multiplex PCR; the TCRdb copy retains only in-frame clones and omits some. The DNA was the basis for D and trimming; V, J and clone size are from that table. Altogether some 110,000 clones are present, about four fifths being singletons, with the ten largest covering 3.5% to 4.5%. Points from the study as a whole: Because they were indistinguishable, some V segments, including TRBV6-2 and TRBV6-3, were excluded. Most CMV-associated TCR beta chains were later found to appear HLA-restricted. A classifier reportedly called cytomegalovirus status with high sensitivity and specificity.

Germline V gene data show CDR1 as MNHEY and CDR2 as SMNVEV (reference sequence). The CDR3 is 16 amino acids. The V end was cut by 3 bases, the J end by 2 bases, with 15 bases between. Comments on this clone: Its antigen is undetermined.

The sequence was obtained from a woman aged 25 to 39 in good health and CMV-seronegative. Input material: PBMCs. V is TRBV27 and J is TRBJ2-3, with TRBD2 as a possible D gene (5 bases). The CDR3: CASSFISFGNTDTQYF. CDR3 in DNA: TGTGCCAGCAGTTTTATAAGTTTCGGGAACACAGATACGCAGTATTTT.